The TCR beta chain described here comes from a study of glioma-infiltrating T cells after dendritic cell vaccination. Using immunoSEQ multiplex PCR, the repertoire was profiled, and TCRdb retains in-frame clones only, with some absent. This sample has about 65,000 clones, with around nine tenths found just once. The time point is: after dendritic cell vaccination, including at tumor progression/relapse. None of the glioblastoma patients had an isocitrate dehydrogenase mutation. This CDR3 is 14 amino acids long. CDR1 is LGHNA, CDR2 YNFKEQ, per germline. The V gene lost 4 bases and the J gene lost 5 bases, with 14 bases spanning the gap.

The chain combines TRBV4-2 with TRBJ2-5; tentative D call: TRBD1 (6 bases). The sequences come from blood, collected after dendritic cell vaccination. The clonotype comes from a human donor with glioblastoma. Written as DNA, the CDR3 is TGTGCCAGCAGCCCGAGGGCAGGGGACGAGACCCAGTACTTC. Its protein is CASSPRAGDETQYF.